Listed below are T cell receptor beta chains from one sample, sequenced in a study of T cells in Graves' hyperthyroidism and ophthalmopathy. TCRdb reanalysed the multiplex PCR reads using MiXCR and keeps one entry per CDR3 protein. This table holds approximately 600,000 distinct CDR3 sequences, roughly 20% found once. Sequences were obtained from blood. Receptor source: a man aged 25-45 years with Graves' ophthalmopathy. Each CDR3 is given with its conserved first and last residue. The D gene is left open where the match is weak. Expanded clones get a size class; other rows say once, few or many, or leave the size out.

d_call	clone_size	v_call	j_call	cdr3_nt	cdr3_aa
TRBD1	few	TRBV4-1	TRBJ2-7	TGCGCCAGCAGCCGTTTCCGGGACAGTACCTACGAGCAGTACTTC	CASSRFRDSTYEQYF
-	few	TRBV5-6	TRBJ2-3	TGTGCCAGCAGTAGGCGGAGTCCCCCCGATACGCAGTATTTT	CASSRRSPPDTQYF
-	-	TRBV15	TRBJ2-7	TGTGCCACCAGCAGAGATCGAGGCAGTACCTACGAGCAGTACTTC	CATSRDRGSTYEQYF
-	few	TRBV25-1	TRBJ2-1	TGTGCCAGCAGTGATCGTGGCGCGCAGGGGAATGAGCAGTTCTTC	CASSDRGAQGNEQFF
-	few	TRBV30	TRBJ2-1	TGTGCCTGGGTGGATCGTGGGAGTCAGCACAATGAGCAGTTCTTC	CAWVDRGSQHNEQFF
TRBD2	-	TRBV7-2	TRBJ2-7	TGTGCCAGCAGCTTGGGGACTAGCGGGAGCGAGCAGTACTTC	CASSLGTSGSEQYF
TRBD2	-	TRBV19	TRBJ2-1	TGTGCCAGTAGTGTTCTTAGCGGGGTTACCTACAATGAGCAGTTCTTC	CASSVLSGVTYNEQFF
-	many	TRBV30	TRBJ1-4	TGTGCCTGGAGTGTCGCCACTATAATCCTGGGTGAAAAACTGTTTTTT	CAWSVATIILGEKLFF
-	few	TRBV10-2	TRBJ1-6	TGCGCCAGCAACGGACAAGAGAATTCACCCCTCCACTTT	CASNGQENSPLHF
TRBD1	-	TRBV28	TRBJ2-6	TGTGCCAGCAGTCCCCCGGGACAGGGGTTAACTGGGGCCAACGTCCTGACTTTC	CASSPPGQGLTGANVLTF
-	-	TRBV19	TRBJ2-7	TGTGCCAGTAGCATGGGAGCCGTCGGCTACGAGCAGTACTTC	CASSMGAVGYEQYF
TRBD2	-	TRBV5-1	TRBJ2-2	TGCGCCAGCAGCTTGGTGGCGGGAGGCGCCGGGGAGCTGTTTTTT	CASSLVAGGAGELFF
-	few	TRBV20-1	TRBJ1-2	TGCAGTACTCCCGAGGGGGAGGGATCTAACTATGGCTACACCTTC	CSTPEGEGSNYGYTF
-	few	TRBV27	TRBJ1-6	TGTGCCAGCAGTACCTCAGGGGATGAGCCCCTCCACTTT	CASSTSGDEPLHF
TRBD1	many	TRBV11-2	TRBJ2-3	TGTGCCAGCAGTTTTAGCGGGACAGGGGCGCGAGCAGATACGCAGTATTTT	CASSFSGTGARADTQYF
-	few	TRBV6-1	TRBJ1-2	TGTGCCAGCAAAACCCAACGAGGGGGGGACTATGGCTACACCTTC	CASKTQRGGDYGYTF
TRBD2	many	TRBV2	TRBJ2-3	TGTGCCAGCAGTCTTCTGACCGGAACGGGACTAGCGGGAGACTATACGCAGTATTTT	CASSLLTGTGLAGDYTQYF
-	once	TRBV27	TRBJ2-3	TGTGCCAGCAGTTTTTCTCGGGTGAGACCAGATACGCAGTATTTT	CASSFSRVRPDTQYF
-	many	TRBV20-1	TRBJ2-1	TGCAGTGCGCGGGGACTCGCCGCCTACAATGAGCAGTTCTTC	CSARGLAAYNEQFF
-	-	TRBV7-6	TRBJ1-3	TGTGCCAGCAGCTCAGCTCTTAACGTTTGGAGCTCTGGAAACACCATATATTTT	CASSSALNVWSSGNTIYF
TRBD1	many	TRBV11-2	TRBJ1-3	TGTGCCAGCAGCTTATCGACAGGGGCGGGAAACACCATATATTTT	CASSLSTGAGNTIYF
-	-	TRBV7-3	TRBJ2-2	TGTGCCAGCAGCGCACAGGTGCCCGGGGAGCTGTTTTTT	CASSAQVPGELFF
-	few	TRBV7-9	TRBJ1-1	TGTGCCAGCAGCCCGCGGGCCCGGGACACTGAAGCTTTCTTT	CASSPRARDTEAFF
TRBD2	-	TRBV29-1	TRBJ2-3	TGCAGCGTTGAGTCTAGCGGGAGGTGGGATACGCAGTATTTT	CSVESSGRWDTQYF
-	many	TRBV20-1	TRBJ2-7	TGCAGTGCTAGGTCGCAGGGCTACGAGCAGTACTTC	CSARSQGYEQYF
-	-	TRBV29-1	TRBJ2-7	TGCGGCGTTGATCTCGGTCGCGAGCAGTACTTC	CGVDLGREQYF
TRBD1	-	TRBV3-1	TRBJ2-1	TGTGCCAGCAGCCTCGGGACAGCCACAAATGAGCAGTTTTTC	CASSLGTATNEQFF
-	many	TRBV30	TRBJ2-7	TGTGCCTGGAGTGTAGACAGCTCCTACGAGCAGTACTTC	CAWSVDSSYEQYF
TRBD1	many	TRBV6-1	TRBJ2-4	TGTGCCAGCAGGCCCGACAGGGCGGGCAAAAACATTCAGTACTTC	CASRPDRAGKNIQYF
-	many	TRBV30	TRBJ2-7	TGTGCCTGGAGTACTGGGACAAAGCAGTACTTC	CAWSTGTKQYF
-	few	TRBV6-5	TRBJ2-7	TGTGCCAGCAGTTACTCTTCGGGGCAGTCCTACGAGCAGTACTTC	CASSYSSGQSYEQYF
TRBD1	few	TRBV7-2	TRBJ1-1	TGTGCCAGCAGCTTAGTGGGACAGGGGGACACTGAAGCTTTCTTT	CASSLVGQGDTEAFF
-	few	TRBV28	TRBJ2-3	TGTGCCAGCAGTTGGGCGGGAACAGATACGCAGTATTTT	CASSWAGTDTQYF
-	-	TRBV29-1	TRBJ2-3	TGCAGCGGTTCTAGGGCAGGCATGCCCACAGATACGCAGTATTTT	CSGSRAGMPTDTQYF
-	many	TRBV6-1	TRBJ1-1	TGTGCCAGCAGGACCACAGGGATTAACACTGAAGCTTTCTTT	CASRTTGINTEAFF
TRBD2	-	TRBV25-1	TRBJ2-5	TGTGCCAGCAGTAGGCCGGGGGGTCAAGAGACCCAGTACTTC	CASSRPGGQETQYF
-	many	TRBV5-1	TRBJ2-1	TGCGCCAGCAGCTTGGAGACGAGCTCCTACAATGAGCAGTTCTTC	CASSLETSSYNEQFF